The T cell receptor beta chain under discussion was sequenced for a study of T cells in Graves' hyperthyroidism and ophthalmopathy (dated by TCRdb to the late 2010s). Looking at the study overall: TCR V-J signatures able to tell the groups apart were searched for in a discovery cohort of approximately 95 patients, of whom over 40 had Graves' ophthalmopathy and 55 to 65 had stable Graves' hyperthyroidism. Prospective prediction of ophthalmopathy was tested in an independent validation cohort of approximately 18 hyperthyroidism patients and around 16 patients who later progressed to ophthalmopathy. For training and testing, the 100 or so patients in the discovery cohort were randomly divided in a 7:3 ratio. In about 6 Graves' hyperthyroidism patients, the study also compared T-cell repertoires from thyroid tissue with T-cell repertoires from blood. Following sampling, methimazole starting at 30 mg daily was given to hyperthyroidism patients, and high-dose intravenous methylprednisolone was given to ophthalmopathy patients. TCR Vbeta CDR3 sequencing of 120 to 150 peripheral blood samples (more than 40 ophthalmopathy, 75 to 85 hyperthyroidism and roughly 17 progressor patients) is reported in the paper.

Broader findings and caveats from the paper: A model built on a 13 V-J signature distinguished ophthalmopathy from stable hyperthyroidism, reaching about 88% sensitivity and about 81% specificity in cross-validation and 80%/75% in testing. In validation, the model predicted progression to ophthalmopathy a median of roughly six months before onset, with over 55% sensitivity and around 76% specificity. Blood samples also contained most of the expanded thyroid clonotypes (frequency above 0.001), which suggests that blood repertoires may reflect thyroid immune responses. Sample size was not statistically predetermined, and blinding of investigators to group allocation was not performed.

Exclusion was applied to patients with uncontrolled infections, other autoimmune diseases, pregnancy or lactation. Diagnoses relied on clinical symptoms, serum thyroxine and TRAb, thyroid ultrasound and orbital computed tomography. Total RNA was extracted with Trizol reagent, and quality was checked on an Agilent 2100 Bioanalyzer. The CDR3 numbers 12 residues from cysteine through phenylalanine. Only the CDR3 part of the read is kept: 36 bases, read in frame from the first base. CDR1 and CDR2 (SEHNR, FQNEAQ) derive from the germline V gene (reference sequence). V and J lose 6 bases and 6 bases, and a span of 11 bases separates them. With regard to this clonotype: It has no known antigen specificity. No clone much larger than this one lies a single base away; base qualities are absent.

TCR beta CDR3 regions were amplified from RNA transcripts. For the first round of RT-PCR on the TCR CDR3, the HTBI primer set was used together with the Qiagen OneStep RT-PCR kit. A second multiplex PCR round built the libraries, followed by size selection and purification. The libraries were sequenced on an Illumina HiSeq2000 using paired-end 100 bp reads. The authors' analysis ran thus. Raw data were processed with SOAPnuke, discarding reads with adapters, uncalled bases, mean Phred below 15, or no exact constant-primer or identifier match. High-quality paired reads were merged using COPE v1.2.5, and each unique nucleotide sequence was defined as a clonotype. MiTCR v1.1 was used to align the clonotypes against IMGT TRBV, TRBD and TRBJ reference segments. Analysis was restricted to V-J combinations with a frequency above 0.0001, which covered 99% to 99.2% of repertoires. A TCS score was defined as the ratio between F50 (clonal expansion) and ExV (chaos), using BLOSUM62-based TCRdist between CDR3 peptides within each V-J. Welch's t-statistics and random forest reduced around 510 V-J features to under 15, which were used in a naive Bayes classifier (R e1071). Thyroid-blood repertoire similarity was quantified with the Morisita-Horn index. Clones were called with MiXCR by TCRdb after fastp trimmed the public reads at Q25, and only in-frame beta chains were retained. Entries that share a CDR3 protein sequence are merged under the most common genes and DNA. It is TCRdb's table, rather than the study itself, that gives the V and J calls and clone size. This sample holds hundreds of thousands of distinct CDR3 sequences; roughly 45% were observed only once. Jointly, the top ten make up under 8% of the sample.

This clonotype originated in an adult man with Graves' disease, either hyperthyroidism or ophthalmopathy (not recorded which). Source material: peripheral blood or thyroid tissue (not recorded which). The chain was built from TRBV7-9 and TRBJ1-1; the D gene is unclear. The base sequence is TGTGCCAGCAGGTTTGGGAGGGCTGAAGCTTTCTTT. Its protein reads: CASRFGRAEAFF.